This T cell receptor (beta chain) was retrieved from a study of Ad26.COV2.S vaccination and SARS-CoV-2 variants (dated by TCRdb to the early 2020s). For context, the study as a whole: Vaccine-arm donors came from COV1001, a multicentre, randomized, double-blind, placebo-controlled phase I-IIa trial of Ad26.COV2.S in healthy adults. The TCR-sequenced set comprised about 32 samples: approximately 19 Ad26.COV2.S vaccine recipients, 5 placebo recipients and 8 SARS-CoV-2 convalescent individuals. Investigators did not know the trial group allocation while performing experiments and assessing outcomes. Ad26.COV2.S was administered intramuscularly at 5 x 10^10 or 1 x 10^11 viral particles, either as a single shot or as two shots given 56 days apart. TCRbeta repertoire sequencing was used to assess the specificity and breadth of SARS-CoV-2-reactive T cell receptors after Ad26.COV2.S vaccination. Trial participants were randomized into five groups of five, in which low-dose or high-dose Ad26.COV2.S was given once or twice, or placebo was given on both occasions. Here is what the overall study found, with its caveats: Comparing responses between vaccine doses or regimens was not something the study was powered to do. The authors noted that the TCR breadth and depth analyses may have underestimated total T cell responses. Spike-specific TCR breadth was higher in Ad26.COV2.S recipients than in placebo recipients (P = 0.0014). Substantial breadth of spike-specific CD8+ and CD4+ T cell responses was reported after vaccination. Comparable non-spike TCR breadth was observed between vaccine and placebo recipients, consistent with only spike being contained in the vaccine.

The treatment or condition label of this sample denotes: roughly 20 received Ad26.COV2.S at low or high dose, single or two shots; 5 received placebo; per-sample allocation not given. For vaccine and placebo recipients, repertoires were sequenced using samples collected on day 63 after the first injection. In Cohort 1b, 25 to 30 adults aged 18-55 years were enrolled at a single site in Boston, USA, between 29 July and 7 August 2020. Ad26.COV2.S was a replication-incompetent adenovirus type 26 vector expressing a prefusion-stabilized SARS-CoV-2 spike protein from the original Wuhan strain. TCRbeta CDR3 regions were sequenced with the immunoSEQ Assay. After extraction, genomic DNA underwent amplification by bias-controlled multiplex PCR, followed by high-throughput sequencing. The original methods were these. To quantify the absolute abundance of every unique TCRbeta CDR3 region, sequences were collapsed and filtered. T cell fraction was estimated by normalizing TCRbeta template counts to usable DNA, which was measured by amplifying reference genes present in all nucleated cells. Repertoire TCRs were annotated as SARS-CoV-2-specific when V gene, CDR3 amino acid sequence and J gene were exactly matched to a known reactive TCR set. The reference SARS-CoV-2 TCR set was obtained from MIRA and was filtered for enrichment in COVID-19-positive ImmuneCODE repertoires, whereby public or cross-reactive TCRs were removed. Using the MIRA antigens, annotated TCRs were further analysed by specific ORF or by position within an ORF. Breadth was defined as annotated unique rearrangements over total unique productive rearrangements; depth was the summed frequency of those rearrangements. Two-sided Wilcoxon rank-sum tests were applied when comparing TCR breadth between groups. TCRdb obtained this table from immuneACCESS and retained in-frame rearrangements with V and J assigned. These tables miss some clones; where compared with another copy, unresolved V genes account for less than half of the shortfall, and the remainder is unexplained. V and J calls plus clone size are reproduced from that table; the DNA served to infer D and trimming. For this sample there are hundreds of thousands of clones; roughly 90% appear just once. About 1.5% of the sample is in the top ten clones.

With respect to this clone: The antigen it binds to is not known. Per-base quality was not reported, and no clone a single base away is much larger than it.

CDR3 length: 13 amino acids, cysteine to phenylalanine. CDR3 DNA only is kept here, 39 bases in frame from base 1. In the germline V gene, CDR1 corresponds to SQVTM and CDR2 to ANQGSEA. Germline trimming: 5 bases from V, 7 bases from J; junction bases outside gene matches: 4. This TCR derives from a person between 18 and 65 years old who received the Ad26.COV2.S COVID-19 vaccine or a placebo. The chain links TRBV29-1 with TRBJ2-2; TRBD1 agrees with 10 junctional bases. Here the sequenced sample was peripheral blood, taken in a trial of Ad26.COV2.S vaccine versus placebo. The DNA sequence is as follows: TGCAGCGTTCGGGGACAGGGGAACGGGGAGCTGTTTTTT. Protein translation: CSVRGQGNGELFF.